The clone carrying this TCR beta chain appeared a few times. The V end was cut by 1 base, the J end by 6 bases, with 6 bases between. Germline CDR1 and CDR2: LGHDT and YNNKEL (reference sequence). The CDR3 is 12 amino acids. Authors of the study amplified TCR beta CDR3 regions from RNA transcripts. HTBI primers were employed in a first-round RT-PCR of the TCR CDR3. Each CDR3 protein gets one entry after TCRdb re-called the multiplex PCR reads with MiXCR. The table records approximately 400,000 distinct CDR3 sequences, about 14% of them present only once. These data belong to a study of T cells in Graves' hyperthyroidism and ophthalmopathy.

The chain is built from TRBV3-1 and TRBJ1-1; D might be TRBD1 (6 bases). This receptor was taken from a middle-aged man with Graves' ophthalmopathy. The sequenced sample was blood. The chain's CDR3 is CASSQGGPEAFF. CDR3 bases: TGTGCCAGCAGCCAAGGGGGGCCTGAAGCTTTCTTT.